A single sample is the source of the 19 T cell receptor beta chains below, sequenced in a study of blood T cell repertoires in COVID-19 (dated by TCRdb to about 2020). Libraries were constructed by the immunoSEQ multiplex PCR assay. The table was pulled from immuneACCESS by TCRdb, which kept in-frame rearrangements only. Such tables lose some clones; where checked, under half of the loss comes from unresolved V genes, and the rest has no known cause. In this sample the table shows fewer than 60,000 clones, approximately 90% of which occur a single time. The ten top clones hold roughly 9.1% of the sample. The source material was peripheral blood. The receptors come from a human donor with acute or convalescent COVID-19. The donor label of this sample is uncertain.

V and J are TRBV10-2 and TRBJ1-5, with D perhaps TRBD1 (6 bases). This CDR3 contains 13 residues. Trimming pared 6 bases from V and 6 bases from J, leaving 12 bases between. CDR1 and CDR2 (germline): WSHSY, SAAADI. The CDR3 DNA sequence: TGCGCCAGCAGCCAGACAGGTTTTCAGCCCCAGCATTTT. Translating gives CASSQTGFQPQHF.

V usage is TRBV19 and J usage is TRBJ1-5; no definite D call. The CDR3 runs to 14 residues. Germline V gene lookup returns CDR1 LNHDA and CDR2 SQIVND (reference sequence). Trimming removed 9 bases from V and 5 bases from J, with 17 bases in between. This CDR3 is CASLDMRGDQPQHF. The DNA of the CDR3 is TGTGCCAGCCTTGACATGCGGGGAGATCAGCCCCAGCATTTT.

The CDR3 sequence is CAISESGRSSGNTIYF. Written as DNA, the CDR3 is TGTGCCATCAGTGAGTCGGGTAGGAGCTCTGGAAACACCATATATTTT. The rearrangement uses TRBV10-3 and TRBJ1-3; no firm D call. The V and J ends lost 0 bases and 0 bases respectively, with 9 bases between them. CDR1 and CDR2 (germline): ENHRY, SYGVKD. This CDR3 is 16 amino acids long.

This clone was observed a single time. V usage is TRBV19 and J usage is TRBJ1-5; maybe TRBD1 (5 bases). The CDR3 length is 16 residues. V lost 2 bases to trimming and J lost 3 bases, with 14 bases between them. Germline assignment: CDR1 LNHDA and CDR2 SQIVND (reference sequence). The chain's CDR3 is CASSIMAGRPNQPQHF. CDR3 DNA sequence: TGTGCCAGTAGTATAATGGCAGGGAGGCCCAATCAGCCCCAGCATTTT.

The chain couples TRBV11-3 to TRBJ2-5, with D unclear. Germline CDR1 is SGHNT and CDR2 is YENEEA. V lost 1 base and J lost 4, with 13 bases in between. The CDR3 is 15 amino acids. The DNA of the CDR3 is TGTGCCAGCAGCTTAGGTCTGGCTAGTTTAGAGACCCAGTACTTC. Its protein is CASSLGLASLETQYF.

The V gene is TRBV7-9, the J gene TRBJ2-7; 7 nucleotides match TRBD2. Germline V lookup: CDR1 SEHNR, CDR2 FQNEAQ (reference sequence). Trimming removed 1 base from V and 0 bases from J; junction bases left unmatched: 3. This CDR3 is 15 amino acids long. DNA of the CDR3: TGTGCCAGCAGCTTAGGTAGCGGGCGCTCCTACGAGCAGTACTTC. Translated, it gives CASSLGSGRSYEQYF.

V usage is TRBV7-2 and J usage is TRBJ1-4, with TRBD1 as a possible D gene (6 bases). The length of the CDR3 is 14 residues. Trimming took off 2 bases at V and 7 bases at J, with 11 bases between the two ends. Germline-derived CDR1 and CDR2 are SGHTA and FQGNSA. CDR3 residues: CASSLMGAGEKLFF. CDR3 DNA: TGTGCCAGCAGCTTAATGGGGGCGGGTGAAAAACTGTTTTTT.

This sequence joins TRBV2 and TRBJ2-5, with 9 bases aligning to TRBD2. Looked up from germline, CDR1 is SNHLY and CDR2 is FYNNEI. J was trimmed by 5 bases and V by 5 bases; bases with no gene match: 12. There are 16 residues in the CDR3. This CDR3 is CASSPTVSGGVETQYF. For the CDR3, the DNA is TGTGCCAGCAGTCCAACCGTTAGCGGGGGCGTCGAGACCCAGTACTTC.

This clone occurred once. The chain uses TRBV6-1 and TRBJ2-7; 7 bases match TRBD1. The CDR3 extends over 16 amino acids. Unmatched junction bases numbered 7, after V lost 2 bases and J lost 0 bases. Germline V gene data show CDR1 as MNHNS and CDR2 as SASEGT. CDR3 amino acids: CASSEFGQVTSYEQYV. CDR3 nucleotide sequence: TGTGCCAGCAGTGAATTCGGACAGGTGACCTCCTACGAGCAGTACGTC.

The chain uses TRBV18 and TRBJ2-7, with 15 bases matching TRBD2. Trimming cost V 2 bases and J 7 bases; bases outside gene matches: 18. The CDR3 is 20 amino acids. The germline gives CDR1 KGHSH, CDR2 LQKENI. The DNA of the CDR3 is TGTGCCAGCTCACCAGCCGGGACTAGCGGGAGGACCTCCCACTCCCGGGAGCAGTACTTC. Encoded protein: CASSPAGTSGRTSHSREQYF.

The J gene is TRBJ2-1, the V gene TRBV6-1, with 12 bases lining up with TRBD2. The CDR3 runs 15 residues. Germline values: CDR1 MNHNS, CDR2 SASEGT. Trimming at V came to 2 bases and at J to 4 bases, leaving 0 bases not matched to a gene. The CDR3 protein is CASSELAGGYNEQFF. CDR3 coding DNA: TGTGCCAGCAGTGAACTAGCGGGGGGGTACAATGAGCAGTTCTTC.

The rearrangement links TRBV5-1 to TRBJ2-1; no definite D call. Germline loops: CDR1 SGHRS, CDR2 YFSETQ. The CDR3 has 18 residues. V lost 1 base to trimming and J lost 5 bases, with 22 bases between them. The CDR3 sequence is CASSLSLLGRYTDNEQFF. CDR3 DNA sequence: TGCGCCAGCAGCTTGTCTTTATTGGGCAGGTATACAGACAATGAGCAGTTCTTC.

As regards this clone: The sample contains more than one DNA sequence encoding this CDR3. V and J are TRBV7-2 and TRBJ1-1; tentative D call: TRBD1 (6 bases). Trimming pared 1 base from V and 1 base from J, leaving 7 bases between. This CDR3 has 14 residues. Germline CDR1 SGHTA, CDR2 FQGNSA. The CDR3 DNA sequence: TGTGCCAGCAGCTTAGTACAGGGGAACACTGAAGCTTTCTTT. Translating it yields CASSLVQGNTEAFF.

The chain employs TRBV5-1 and TRBJ2-7; 8 nucleotides line up with TRBD2. CDR3 length: 14 residues. With 0 bases clipped from V and 3 bases from J, the junction kept 2 bases outside the gene matches. The germline CDR1 and CDR2 sequences are SGHRS and YFSETQ. In nucleotides, the CDR3 is TGCGCCAGCAGCTTGGGACTAGCGTACTACGAGCAGTACTTC. Amino acids: CASSLGLAYYEQYF.

The gene calls are TRBV5-4 and TRBJ2-7, with TRBD2 matching over 7 bases. CDR3 size: 16 residues. Germline-derived CDR1 and CDR2 are SGHNT and YYREEE (reference sequence). J was trimmed by 2 bases and V by 0 bases; bases with no gene match: 8. For the CDR3, the DNA is TGTGCCAGCAGCTTGGGGGGCGGACTAGGGGCCTACGAGCAGTACTTC. It is translated as CASSLGGGLGAYEQYF.

The gene calls are TRBV4-2 and TRBJ2-2; 9 positions match TRBD1. Losses at the gene ends were 0 bases for V and 7 bases for J; bases not matched to a gene: 12. From germline, CDR1 is LGHNA and CDR2 YNFKEQ. The CDR3 spans 18 residues. CDR3 nucleotides: TGTGCCAGCAGCCAAGAGGCCCCACAGGGGGCGAGGCACGGGGAGCTGTTTTTT. Its protein product is CASSQEAPQGARHGELFF.

The chain joins TRBV7-2 to TRBJ1-5; D remains unclear. Deletions cut 0 bases from V and 0 bases from J, with 6 bases between. Germline CDR1 and CDR2: SGHTA and FQGNSA. This CDR3 region has 15 residues. The CDR3 is CASSLASDSNQPQHF. CDR3 DNA sequence: TGTGCCAGCAGCTTAGCTAGTGATAGCAATCAGCCCCAGCATTTT.

The chain couples TRBV3-1 (or the pseudogene TRBV3-2) to TRBJ1-2, with D perhaps TRBD1 (5 bases). CDR1 and CDR2 from the germline V gene are LGHDT and YNNKEL (reference sequence). The CDR3 consists of 19 residues. Trimming took off 0 bases at V and 4 bases at J, with 24 bases between the two ends. The CDR3 loop is CASSQDRVGTGTKIYGYTF. The CDR3 nucleotides read TGTGCCAGCAGCCAAGATCGAGTTGGAACAGGAACGAAAATCTATGGCTACACCTTC.

V and J are TRBV18 and TRBJ2-3, with D unresolved. The CDR3 is 16 amino acids. CDR1 KGHSH and CDR2 LQKENI come from the germline V gene. Trimming cost V 0 bases and J 4 bases, with 14 bases left between them. Written as DNA, the CDR3 is TGTGCCAGCTCACCACCGAGCACCGGTCAGGCAGATACGCAGTATTTT. The encoded protein is CASSPPSTGQADTQYF.